The next 12 T cell receptor beta chains were all read from a single sample in a study of blood T cell repertoires in COVID-19. Assay used: immunoSEQ multiplex PCR; TCRdb lists only in-frame clones, some missing. This table holds tens of thousands of clones, over 80% found once. The sequencing sample was made of peripheral blood. The origin of the receptors is a man aged 50-60 years with acute or convalescent COVID-19.

The chain links TRBV2 to TRBJ1-4; 7 bases map to TRBD1. Trimming removed 6 bases from V and 1 base from J; junction bases left unmatched: 11. This CDR3 has 17 residues. The germline gives CDR1 SNHLY, CDR2 FYNNEI. CDR3 protein: CASSEDRTGGTNEKLFF. The CDR3 DNA follows: TGTGCCAGCAGCGAGGACAGGACCGGCGGAACTAATGAAAAACTGTTTTTT.

The chain carries TRBV7-2 and TRBJ2-3, with 16 bases lining up with TRBD2. This CDR3 region has 14 residues. In germline, CDR1 is SGHTA, CDR2 FQGNSA. V lost 6 bases and J lost 11; bases outside the gene matches: 5. DNA of the CDR3: TGTGCCAGCAGGGGACTAGCGGGAGGGCCCCAGCAGTATTTT. Amino acids: CASRGLAGGPQQYF.

This chain connects TRBV19 to TRBJ1-6; 9 bases line up with TRBD1. This CDR3 spans 21 amino acids. The J segment lost 0 bases and the V segment lost 5 bases, leaving 17 bases of the junction unmatched. Germline assignment: CDR1 LNHDA and CDR2 SQIVND (reference sequence). This chain's CDR3 is CASSPPPATGGIRSYNSPLHF. The CDR3 coding sequence is TGTGCCAGTAGTCCACCCCCCGCGACAGGGGGTATTCGCTCCTATAATTCACCCCTCCACTTT.

The chain carries TRBV14 and TRBJ2-5; D may be TRBD2 (5 bases). The V gene's germline CDR1 is SGHDN and CDR2 FVKESK. Trimming cost V 4 bases and J 0 bases, with 15 bases left between them. This CDR3 has 16 amino acids. CDR3 DNA sequence: TGTGCCAGCAGCCCCTCCCTTACGGGGTACCAAGAGACCCAGTACTTC. Its translation: CASSPSLTGYQETQYF.

The V and J genes are TRBV19 and TRBJ2-6; D not resolved. V lost 6 bases and J 0 bases, leaving 9 bases between the germline ends. The CDR3 is 15 residues long. In germline, CDR1 is LNHDA, CDR2 SQIVND (reference sequence). CDR3 nucleotides: TGTGCCAGTAGCCTAGACCCCTCTGGGGCCAACGTCCTGACTTTC. Its protein product is CASSLDPSGANVLTF.

This clone turned up a few times. The chain combines TRBV9 with TRBJ2-7; 7 bases match TRBD1. This CDR3 has 15 amino acids. Germline CDR1 and CDR2: SGDLS and YYNGEE. V lost 1 base to trimming and J lost 5 bases; unmatched junction nucleotides: 9. CDR3 amino acids: CASSVQIDRADEQYF. CDR3 DNA sequence: TGTGCCAGCAGCGTACAAATCGACAGGGCAGACGAGCAGTACTTC.

The chain recombines TRBV29-1 with TRBJ2-3, with TRBD2 identical over 8 bases. Germline V CDR1 and CDR2: SQVTM, ANQGSEA. V shed 4 bases and J 2 bases; nucleotides not matched to a gene: 5. This CDR3 has 14 amino acids. For the CDR3, the DNA is TGCAGCGTTGGGACTAGCCCTCCCACAGATACGCAGTATTTT. It specifies CSVGTSPPTDTQYF.

The chain carries TRBV11-3 and TRBJ2-1, with 11 bases identical to TRBD2. Trimming at V came to 5 bases and at J to 6 bases, leaving 3 bases not matched to a gene. The V gene's germline CDR1 is SGHNT and CDR2 YENEEA. There are 14 residues in the CDR3. CDR3 amino acids: CASSVTSGSNEQFF. CDR3 sequence (DNA): TGTGCCAGCAGCGTAACTAGCGGGAGCAATGAGCAGTTCTTC.

This chain links TRBV9 with TRBJ1-1; 7 positions match TRBD1. The CDR3 sequence is 15 residues long. The V and J ends lost 0 bases and 4 bases, in that order; junction bases with no gene match: 6. Germline V lookup: CDR1 SGDLS, CDR2 YYNGEE. The CDR3 nucleotides read TGTGCCAGCAGCGTAGGGTTGGACAGGACCACTGAAGCTTTCTTT. Translating it yields CASSVGLDRTTEAFF. The variable domain in full, completed from reference TRBV9 and TRBJ1-1, reads DSGVTQTPKHLITATGQRVTLRCSPRSGDLSVYWYQQSLDQGLQFLIQYYNGEERAKGNILERFSAQQFPDLHSELNLSSLELGDSALYFCASSVGLDRTTEAFFGQGTRLTVV.

This chain connects TRBV27 to TRBJ2-1; 11 bases align to TRBD1. The germline V gene has CDR1 MNHEY and CDR2 SMNVEV (reference sequence). The CDR3 totals 16 residues. Germline trimming cut 2 bases from V and 6 bases from J; bases unmatched to any gene: 6. CDR3 region: CASSLLLGTGGNEQFF. CDR3 nucleotide sequence: TGTGCCAGCAGTTTACTCCTGGGGACAGGGGGCAATGAGCAGTTCTTC.

V gene TRBV5-8 combines with J gene TRBJ2-1, with D possibly matching TRBD1 (6 bases). This CDR3 is 15 amino acids long. V was pared by 4 bases and J by 2 bases, with 13 bases between. Germline V gives CDR1 SGHTS, CDR2 YDEGEE. The CDR3 DNA sequence: TGTGCCAGCAGCCTGGGGACACTTACCTACAATGAGCAGTTCTTC. Its translation: CASSLGTLTYNEQFF.

The chain carries TRBV7-2 and TRBJ2-3; 10 bases agree with TRBD1. In germline, CDR1 is SGHTA, CDR2 FQGNSA. The CDR3 is 19 amino acids. V was pared by 4 bases and J by 0 bases, with 13 bases of the junction left unmatched. The CDR3 is CASSSDRGQMWESTDTQYF. The CDR3 DNA follows: TGTGCCAGCAGCTCCGACAGGGGGCAAATGTGGGAGAGCACAGATACGCAGTATTTT.